This T cell receptor beta chain comes out of a study of early T cells in non-severe SARS-CoV-2 infection. Broader study findings: VDJdb matching skewed toward anti-spike CD8 responses, missing private and CD4 specificities.

The CDR3 length is 16 residues. V lost 4 bases and J 6 bases, leaving 21 bases between the germline ends. This clonotype was found a few times. Its antigen is not known. Each cDNA molecule carried a unique molecular identifier. TCRdb fed the 5' RACE reads into MiXCR, producing one record per CDR3 protein. The sample shows some 60,000 distinct CDR3 sequences, roughly 8.8% of them seen only once. Material for sequencing was whole blood. The chain uses TRBV12-3 or TRBV12-4 and TRBJ2-5, with D perhaps being TRBD1 or TRBD2 (5 bases each). This sequence was found in an adult who was a healthcare worker with PCR-confirmed SARS-CoV-2 infection or an uninfected control (not recorded which). The CDR3 coding sequence is TGTGCCAGCAGTTCGTACCCGGGGCAGGGAAATCAGACCCAGTACTTC. This translates into CASSSYPGQGNQTQYF.